This T cell receptor (beta chain) was obtained from a study of cytomegalovirus exposure and HLA in healthy donors. Notes on the study in general: Among the sequence variants, a highly shared cluster was likely an artifact of sequencing.

PCR primers comprised 60 Vbeta and 13 Jbeta primers. Libraries were prepared by immunoSEQ multiplex PCR; TCRdb keeps only in-frame clonotypes and omits some of them. The data contain about 90,000 clones, approximately 88% of them singletons. There are a few counts of this clone. The antigen is unknown. CDR1 SGHDT and CDR2 YYEEEE come from the germline V gene. Trimming left V 0 bases short and J 0 bases short, with 7 bases between. The CDR3 totals 15 residues. This receptor was identified in a man between 18 and 35 years old in good health and CMV-seronegative. Sequencing was done on a sample of PBMCs. The chain employs TRBV5-6 and TRBJ2-1; D gene uncertain. The CDR3 bases are TGTGCCAGCAGCTTGGGCTTGAGCTCCTACAATGAGCAGTTCTTC. Amino acid sequence: CASSLGLSSYNEQFF.